Listed below are T cell receptor beta chains from one sample, sequenced in a study of blood T cells in healthy people across ages. TCRdb fed the 5' RACE reads into MiXCR, producing one record per CDR3 protein. Here the sample spans 1,300,000 or so distinct CDR3 sequences, approximately 63% being singletons. The sequencing input was blood. All receptors come from a man aged 18 to 30 in good health. CDR3s include the opening cysteine and the closing phenylalanine or tryptophan.

V gene | CDR3 protein
TRBV4-1 | CASSQLAGGDYEQYF
TRBV7-9 | CASSAGQQQETQYF
TRBV12-3/TRBV12-4 | CASARAAGWWNTEAFF
TRBV29-1 | CSVDATDRENEQYF
TRBV28 | CASSLWASGRNTGELFF
TRBV28 | CASSPTTAINTEAFF
TRBV12-3/TRBV12-4 | CASSLGQSSDTQYF
TRBV6-6 | CASSFSGHLSGDQYF
TRBV3-1 | CASSFGTGGGYEQYF
TRBV29-1 | CSVGLAFF
TRBV29-1 | CSVTPRRATTDTQYF
TRBV7-2 | CASSLVGGGAVYEQFF
TRBV9 | CASSVGGTGWDNEQFF
TRBV7-2 | CASSLGVGYTEAFF
TRBV20-1 | CSAGSSGESEQYF
TRBV27 | CASSLGGGAWNEQFF
TRBV6-5 | CASSTGVATGELFF
TRBV18 | CASSLDGAPNEKLFF
TRBV9 | CASSAGTAATYEQYF
TRBV7-2 | CASSMKETQYF
TRBV10-3 | CAISADRGHTDTQYF
TRBV20-1 | CSAPGLAGGFYNEQFF
TRBV7-2 | CASSRLTGGGYGYTF
TRBV3-1 | CASSQEVSVRKSSYNEQFF
TRBV20-1 | CSARHAGGNNEKLFF
TRBV29-1 | CSVSPFGETQYF
TRBV15 | CATSRDLRDVTSRIGELFF
TRBV7-2 | CASSLDGWGATDTQYF
TRBV12-3/TRBV12-4 | CASSFGIRGYTF
TRBV9 | CASSVGVGPGANVLTF
TRBV7-2 | CASSIRLGGSAGELFF
TRBV29-1 | CSVNPRARWGETQYF
TRBV3-1 | CASSTWTSFFYEQYF
TRBV29-1 | CSVKVTGVDSGANVPTF
TRBV10-3 | CAISSGHPYEAFF
TRBV15 | CATSGQNEQFF
TRBV2 | CASSETDLDEKLFF
TRBV7-2 | CASSLPGNQETQYF
TRBV11-2 | CASSQGLVWEQYF
TRBV6-5 | CASSSPDSEAFF
TRBV4-2 | CASSGPGQGVSYGYTF